This TCR beta chain was captured by sequencing in a study of blood T cell repertoires in COVID-19. Turning to the study itself: Samples taken during acute and convalescent COVID-19 were collected in the United States, Italy and Spain. Sources were T cells, B-cell-depleted T cells, or PBMCs; the material itself was cDNA or gDNA.

V lost 4 bases and J 2 bases, leaving 9 bases between the germline ends. This CDR3 has 15 amino acids. The germline V gene encodes CDR1 KGHSH and CDR2 LQKENI. How the authors handled the data: How many nucleated cells were present was estimated from reference gene primer amplification. Profiled with immunoSEQ multiplex PCR; TCRdb holds only in-frame clones, not every one. For V, J and clone size, that table is used; D and trimming come from the DNA. The repertoire includes over 200,000 clones, 65% to 90% of them detected once, and about 5% sits in the top ten. The source of this sequence is a human donor in a cohort sampled during active COVID-19. Material: peripheral blood. The V call is TRBV18, the J call TRBJ2-6, with TRBD2 as a possible D gene (6 bases). CDR3 DNA sequence: TGTGCCAGCTCACGTGGAGGGGCTGGGGCCAACGTCCTGACTTTC. This encodes CASSRGGAGANVLTF.